The clone carrying this T cell receptor beta chain was picked up a small number of times. Its antigen is as yet unknown. This entry belongs to a study of beta chain features in type 1 diabetes. Study-level points and caveats: In type 1 diabetes patients, VDJ junctions had fewer insertions; deletions at these junctions were more frequent.

Purity exceeding 95% was reached by all sorted populations. The investigators reverse transcribed all of the isolated RNA, so they sequenced expressed TCRB transcripts. Generated by immunoSEQ multiplex PCR, the TCRdb table keeps only in-frame clones and is missing some. The repertoire holds hundreds of thousands of clones, less than 10% seen once, with less than 0.45% in the top ten. Germline V gives CDR1 LGHNA, CDR2 YNFKEQ. The V gene lost 0 bases and the J gene lost 2 bases, with 14 bases spanning the gap. The CDR3 consists of 17 residues. The TCR comes from a woman aged 18-29 years in good health. Material: central memory CD4+ T cells from blood. V and J are TRBV4-2 and TRBJ1-5, with unresolved D. The CDR3 is CASSQDVAQRGNQPQHF. DNA of the CDR3: TGTGCCAGCAGCCAAGATGTGGCACAGAGGGGCAATCAGCCCCAGCATTTT.